This T cell receptor beta chain comes out of a study of PD-L1 blockade in urothelial cancer. Background on the study: Patients commenced atezolizumab at some point between 2014 and 2015, and it was given at 1,200 mg intravenously every 3 weeks. Once treatment had started, blood was analyzed at 3 weeks (second dose) and again at 6 weeks.

Regarding the study as a whole: Better survival was predicted when blood TCR clonality before treatment fell below the median.

The method was immunoSEQ multiplex PCR; TCRdb's version includes in-frame clones alone and lacks a portion of them. The sample has some 47,000 clones; about four fifths are singletons. Notes on this clone: Its specificity is unknown.

This TCR was recovered from a man aged 65 to 79 with urothelial cancer. Sequenced material: PBMCs, taken around atezolizumab (anti-PD-L1) treatment.

The CDR3 DNA reads as TGTGCCAGCAGCCTCCCGGGGGGAAAACTGTTTTTT. Translation gives CASSLPGGKLFF. This sequence joins TRBV11-2 and TRBJ1-4, with D possibly matching TRBD1 (5 bases). Trimming shortened V by 5 bases and J by 10 bases, and 11 bases separated the two germline ends. Germline V lookup: CDR1 SGHAT, CDR2 FQNNGV. This CDR3 is built from 12 residues.